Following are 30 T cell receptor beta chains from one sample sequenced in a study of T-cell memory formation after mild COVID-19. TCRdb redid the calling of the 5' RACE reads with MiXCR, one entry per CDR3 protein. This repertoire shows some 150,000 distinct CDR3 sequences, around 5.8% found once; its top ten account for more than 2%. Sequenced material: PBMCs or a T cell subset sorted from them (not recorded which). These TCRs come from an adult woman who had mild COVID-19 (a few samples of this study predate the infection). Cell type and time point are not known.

The CDR3 region has the DNA TGTGCCAGCAGCGCTAGCGGGGGCCGGTTTGAGACCCAGTACTTC. Protein: CASSASGGRFETQYF. V is TRBV14 and J is TRBJ2-5, with 10 positions matching TRBD2. Germline CDR1 reads SGHDN; CDR2 reads FVKESK. The V and J ends lost 5 bases and 5 bases, in that order; junction bases with no gene match: 8. This CDR3 is built from 15 residues.

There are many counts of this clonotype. This CDR3 reads CATSRDVGELFF. The CDR3 DNA sequence: TGTGCCACCAGCAGAGATGTCGGGGAGCTGTTTTTT. This chain uses TRBV15 with TRBJ2-2; D is ambiguous. This CDR3 is built from 12 residues. Germline V gene sequence: CDR1 LNHNV, CDR2 YYDKDF (reference sequence). Trimming stripped 0 bases from V and 7 bases from J, with 3 bases between.

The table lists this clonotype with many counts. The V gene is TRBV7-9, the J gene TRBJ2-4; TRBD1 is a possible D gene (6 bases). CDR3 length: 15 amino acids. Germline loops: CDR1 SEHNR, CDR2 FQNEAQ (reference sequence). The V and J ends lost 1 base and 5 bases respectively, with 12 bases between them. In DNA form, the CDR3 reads TGTGCCAGCAGCTTAGGGGCCAGGGGCCAAAACATTCAGTACTTC. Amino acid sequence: CASSLGARGQNIQYF.

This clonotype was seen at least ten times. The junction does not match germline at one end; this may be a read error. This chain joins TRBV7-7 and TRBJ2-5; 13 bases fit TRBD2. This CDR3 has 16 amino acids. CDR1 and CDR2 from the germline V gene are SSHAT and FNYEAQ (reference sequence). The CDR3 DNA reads TGTGCTAGCAGCTCCACTAGCGGGAGGGCCGGAGAGACCCAGTACTTC. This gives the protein CASSSTSGRAGETQYF.

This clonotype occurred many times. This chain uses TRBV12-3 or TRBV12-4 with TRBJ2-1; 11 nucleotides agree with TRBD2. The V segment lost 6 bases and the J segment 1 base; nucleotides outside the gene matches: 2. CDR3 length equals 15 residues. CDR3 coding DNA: TGTGCCAGCAGGGGGACTAGCGGATCCTACAATGAGCAGTTCTTC. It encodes CASRGTSGSYNEQFF.

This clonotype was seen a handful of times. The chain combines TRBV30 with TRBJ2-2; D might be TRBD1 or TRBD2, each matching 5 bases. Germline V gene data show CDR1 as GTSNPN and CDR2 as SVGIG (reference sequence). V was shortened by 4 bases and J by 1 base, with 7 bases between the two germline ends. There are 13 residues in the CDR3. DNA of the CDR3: TGTGCCTGGACAGGGAGGAACACCGGGGAGCTGTTTTTT. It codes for CAWTGRNTGELFF. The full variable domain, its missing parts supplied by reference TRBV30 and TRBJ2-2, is SQTIHQWPATLVQPVGSPLSLECTVEGTSNPNLYWYRQAAGRGLQLLFYSVGIGQISSEVPQNLSASRPQDRQFILSSKKLLLSDSGFYLCAWTGRNTGELFFGEGSRLTVL.

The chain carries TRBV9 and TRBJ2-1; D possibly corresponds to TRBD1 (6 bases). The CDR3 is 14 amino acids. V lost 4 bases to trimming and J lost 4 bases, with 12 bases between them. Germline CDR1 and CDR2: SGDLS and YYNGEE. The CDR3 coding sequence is TGTGCCAGCAGCCTCGGGACACTGTACAATGAGCAGTTCTTC. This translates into CASSLGTLYNEQFF. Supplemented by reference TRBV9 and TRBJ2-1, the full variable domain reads DSGVTQTPKHLITATGQRVTLRCSPRSGDLSVYWYQQSLDQGLQFLIQYYNGEERAKGNILERFSAQQFPDLHSELNLSSLELGDSALYFCASSLGTLYNEQFFGPGTRLTVL.

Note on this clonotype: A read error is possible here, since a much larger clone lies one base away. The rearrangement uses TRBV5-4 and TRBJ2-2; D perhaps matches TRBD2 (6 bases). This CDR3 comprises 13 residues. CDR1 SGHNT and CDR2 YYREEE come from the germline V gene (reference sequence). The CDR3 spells CASSRRGSRELIF. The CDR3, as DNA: TGTGCCAGCAGCCGACGGGGCAGCCGGGAGCTGATTTTT. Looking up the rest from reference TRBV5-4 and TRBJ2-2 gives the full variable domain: ETGVTQSPTHLIKTRGQQVTLRCSSQSGHNTVSWYQQALGQGPQFIFQYYREEENGRGNFPPRFSGLQFPNYSSELNVNALELDDSALYLCASSRRGSRELIFGEGSRLTVL.

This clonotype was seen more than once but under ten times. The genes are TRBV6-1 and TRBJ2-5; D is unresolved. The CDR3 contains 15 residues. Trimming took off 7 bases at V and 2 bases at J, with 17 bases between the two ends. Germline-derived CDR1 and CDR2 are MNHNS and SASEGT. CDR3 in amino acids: CASTQDPHPQETQYF. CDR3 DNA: TGTGCCAGCACCCAGGACCCGCACCCTCAAGAGACCCAGTACTTC.

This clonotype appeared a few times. The CDR3 here is CASSLGGRIYGYTF. DNA of the CDR3: TGTGCCAGCAGCTTGGGAGGACGGATATATGGCTACACCTTC. The chain has TRBV7-9 and TRBJ1-2, with unresolved D. V was cut by 3 bases and J by 5 bases, with 13 bases left in between. Germline V gene sequence: CDR1 SEHNR, CDR2 FQNEAQ (reference sequence). The CDR3 loop spans 14 amino acids.

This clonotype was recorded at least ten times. The CDR3: CASRDPGDSGANVLTF. CDR3 DNA sequence: TGTGCCAGCAGAGACCCAGGGGATTCTGGGGCCAACGTCCTGACTTTC. The rearrangement joins TRBV7-2 to TRBJ2-6, with D maybe TRBD1 (6 bases). The CDR3 extends over 16 amino acids. Germline V gene lookup returns CDR1 SGHTA and CDR2 FQGNSA. Trimming took off 6 bases at V and 1 base at J, with 13 bases between the two ends.

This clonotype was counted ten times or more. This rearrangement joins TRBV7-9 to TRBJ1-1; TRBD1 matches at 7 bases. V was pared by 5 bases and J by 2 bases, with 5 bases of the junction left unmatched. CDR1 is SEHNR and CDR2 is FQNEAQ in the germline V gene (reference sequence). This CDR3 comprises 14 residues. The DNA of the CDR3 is TGTGCCAGCAGCCTCCGGGACAGAAACACTGAAGCTTTCTTT. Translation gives CASSLRDRNTEAFF.

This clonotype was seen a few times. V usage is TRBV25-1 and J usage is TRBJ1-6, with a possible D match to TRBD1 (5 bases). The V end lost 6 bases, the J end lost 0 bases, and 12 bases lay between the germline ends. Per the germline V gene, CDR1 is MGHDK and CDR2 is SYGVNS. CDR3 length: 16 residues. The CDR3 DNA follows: TGTGCCAGCAGGCCTGGGGGGAGCTCCTATAATTCACCCCTCCACTTT. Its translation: CASRPGGSSYNSPLHF.

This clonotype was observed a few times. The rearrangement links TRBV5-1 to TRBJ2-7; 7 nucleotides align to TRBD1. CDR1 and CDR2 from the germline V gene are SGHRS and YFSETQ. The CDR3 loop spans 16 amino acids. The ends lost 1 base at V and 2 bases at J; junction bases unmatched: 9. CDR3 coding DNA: TGCGCCAGCAGCTTGTCACCCGGGACAGCTCCCTACGAGCAGTACTTC. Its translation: CASSLSPGTAPYEQYF.

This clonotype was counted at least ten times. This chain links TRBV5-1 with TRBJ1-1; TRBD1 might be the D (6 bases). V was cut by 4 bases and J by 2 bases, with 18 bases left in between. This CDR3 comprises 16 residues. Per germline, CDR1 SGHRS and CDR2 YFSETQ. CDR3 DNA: TGCGCCAGCAGCCCGACCCCACAGGGTTCAAACACTGAAGCTTTCTTT. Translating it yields CASSPTPQGSNTEAFF.

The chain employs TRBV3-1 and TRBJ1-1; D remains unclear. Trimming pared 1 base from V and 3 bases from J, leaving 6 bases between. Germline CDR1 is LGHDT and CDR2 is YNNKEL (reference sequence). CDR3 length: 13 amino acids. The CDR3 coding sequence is TGTGCCAGCAGCCAAGTCGAGGACACTGAAGCTTTCTTT. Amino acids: CASSQVEDTEAFF.

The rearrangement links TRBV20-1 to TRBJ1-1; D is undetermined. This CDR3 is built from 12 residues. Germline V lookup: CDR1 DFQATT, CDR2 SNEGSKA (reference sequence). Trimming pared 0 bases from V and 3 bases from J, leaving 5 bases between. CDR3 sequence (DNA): TGCAGTGCTAGAGAGGTGGACACTGAAGCTTTCTTT. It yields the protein CSAREVDTEAFF.

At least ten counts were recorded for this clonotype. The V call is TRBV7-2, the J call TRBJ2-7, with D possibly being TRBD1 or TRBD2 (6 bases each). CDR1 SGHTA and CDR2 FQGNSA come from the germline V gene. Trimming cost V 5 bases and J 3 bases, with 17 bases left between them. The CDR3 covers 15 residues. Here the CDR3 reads CASSVGGGDGYEQYF. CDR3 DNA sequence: TGTGCCAGCAGCGTCGGAGGGGGAGACGGCTACGAGCAGTACTTC.

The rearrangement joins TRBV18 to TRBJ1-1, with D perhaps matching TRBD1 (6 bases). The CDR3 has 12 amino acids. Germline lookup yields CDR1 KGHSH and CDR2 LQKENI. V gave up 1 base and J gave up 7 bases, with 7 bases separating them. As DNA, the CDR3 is TGTGCCAGCTCACCACACAGGGATGAAGCTTTCTTT. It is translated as CASSPHRDEAFF.

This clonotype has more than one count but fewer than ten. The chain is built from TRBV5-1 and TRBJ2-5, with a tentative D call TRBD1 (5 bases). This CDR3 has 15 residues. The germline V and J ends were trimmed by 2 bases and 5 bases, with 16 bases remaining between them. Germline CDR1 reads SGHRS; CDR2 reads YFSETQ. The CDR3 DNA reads TGCGCCAGCAGCTTACAAAAAGGGGAACGGGAGACCCAGTACTTC. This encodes CASSLQKGERETQYF.

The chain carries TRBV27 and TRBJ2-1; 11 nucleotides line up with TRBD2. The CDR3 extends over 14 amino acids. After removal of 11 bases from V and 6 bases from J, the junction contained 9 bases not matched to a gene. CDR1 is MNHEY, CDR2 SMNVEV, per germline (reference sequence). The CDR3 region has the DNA TGTGCCTCCTCGACTAGCGGGATAGTCAATGAGCAGTTCTTC. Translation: CASSTSGIVNEQFF.

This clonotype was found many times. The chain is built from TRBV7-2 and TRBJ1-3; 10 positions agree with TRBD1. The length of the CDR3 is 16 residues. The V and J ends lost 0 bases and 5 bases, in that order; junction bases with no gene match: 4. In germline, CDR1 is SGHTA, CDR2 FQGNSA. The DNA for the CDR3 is TGTGCCAGCAGCTTAGCCGGGACAGGGGTACGAAACACCATATATTTT. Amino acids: CASSLAGTGVRNTIYF.

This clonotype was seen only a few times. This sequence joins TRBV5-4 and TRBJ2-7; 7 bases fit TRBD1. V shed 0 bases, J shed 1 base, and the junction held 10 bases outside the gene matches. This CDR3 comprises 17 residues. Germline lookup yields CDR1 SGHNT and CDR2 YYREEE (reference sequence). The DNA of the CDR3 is TGTGCCAGCAGCTTGGCCGTCAAGGGGGCGGATTCCTACGAGCAGTACTTC. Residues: CASSLAVKGADSYEQYF.

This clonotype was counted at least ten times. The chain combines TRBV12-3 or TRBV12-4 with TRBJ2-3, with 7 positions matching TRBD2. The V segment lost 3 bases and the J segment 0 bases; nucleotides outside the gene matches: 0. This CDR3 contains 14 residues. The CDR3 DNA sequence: TGTGCCAGCAGTTTGGGGGGGAGCACAGATACGCAGTATTTT. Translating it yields CASSLGGSTDTQYF.

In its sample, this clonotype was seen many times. The chain's CDR3 is CASSPSRLAGGELFF. CDR3 sequence (DNA): TGTGCCAGCAGCCCCTCGCGACTAGCGGGGGGGGAGCTGTTTTTT. The rearrangement links TRBV11-3 to TRBJ2-2; 11 nucleotides match TRBD2. Germline V gene sequence: CDR1 SGHNT, CDR2 YENEEA. V lost 5 bases and J lost 8; bases outside the gene matches: 7. There are 15 residues in the CDR3.

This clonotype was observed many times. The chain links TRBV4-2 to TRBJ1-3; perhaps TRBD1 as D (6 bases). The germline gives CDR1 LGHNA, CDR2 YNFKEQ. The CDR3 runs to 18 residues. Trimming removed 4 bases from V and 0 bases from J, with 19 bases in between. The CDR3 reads CASSPRLTARGSGNTIYF. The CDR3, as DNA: TGTGCCAGCAGCCCACGCTTAACCGCCAGGGGCTCTGGAAACACCATATATTTT.

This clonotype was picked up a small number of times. The CDR3 sequence is CASRDTGQGGHEQFF. The DNA for the CDR3 is TGTGCCAGCAGGGACACGGGACAGGGGGGCCATGAGCAGTTCTTC. The chain carries TRBV27 and TRBJ2-1, with 11 positions matching TRBD1. V lost 6 bases and J lost 8; bases outside the gene matches: 9. This CDR3 comprises 15 residues. The germline V gene has CDR1 MNHEY and CDR2 SMNVEV (reference sequence).

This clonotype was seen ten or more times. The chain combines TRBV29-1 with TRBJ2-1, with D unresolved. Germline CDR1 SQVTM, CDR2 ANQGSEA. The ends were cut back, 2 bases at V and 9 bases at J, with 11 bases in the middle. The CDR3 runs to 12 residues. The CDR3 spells CSVESSVAEQFF. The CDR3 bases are TGCAGCGTTGAAAGTTCGGTCGCTGAGCAGTTCTTC.

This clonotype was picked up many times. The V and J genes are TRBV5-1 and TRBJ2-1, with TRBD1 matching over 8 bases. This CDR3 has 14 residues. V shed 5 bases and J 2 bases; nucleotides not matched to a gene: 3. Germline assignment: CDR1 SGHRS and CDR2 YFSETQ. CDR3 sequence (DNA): TGCGCCAGCAGACTCAGGGGGCCCTACAATGAGCAGTTCTTC. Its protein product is CASRLRGPYNEQFF. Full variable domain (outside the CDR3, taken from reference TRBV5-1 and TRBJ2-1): KAGVTQTPRYLIKTRGQQVTLSCSPISGHRSVSWYQQTPGQGLQFLFEYFSETQRNKGNFPGRFSGRQFSNSRSEMNVSTLELGDSALYLCASRLRGPYNEQFFGPGTRLTVL.

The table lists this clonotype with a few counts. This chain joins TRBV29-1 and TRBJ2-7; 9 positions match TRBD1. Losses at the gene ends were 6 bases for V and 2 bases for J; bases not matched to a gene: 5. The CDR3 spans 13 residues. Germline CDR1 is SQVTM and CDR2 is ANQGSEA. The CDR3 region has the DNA TGCAGCGTGGGGGACAGGGCGACCTACGAGCAGTACTTC. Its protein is CSVGDRATYEQYF.